Given below is one T cell receptor beta chain in context. Deletions cut 2 bases from V and 7 bases from J, with 15 bases between. This CDR3 comprises 14 residues. Per germline, CDR1 KGHSH and CDR2 LQKENI. The data belong to a study of blood T cell repertoires in COVID-19. Source study methods: The authors estimated nucleated cell counts from reference gene primer amplification. Generated by immunoSEQ multiplex PCR, the TCRdb table keeps only in-frame clones and is missing some. V and J calls and clone size are copied from that table; D and trimming were computed from the DNA. The sample records some 70,000 clones, roughly 91% being singletons.

This chain links TRBV18 with TRBJ2-7; D may be TRBD2 (6 bases). The sequencing input was peripheral blood. This clonotype originated in a man aged 45 to 65 with active COVID-19. The CDR3 DNA is TGTGCCAGCTCACCATTTGACAGTGCGGGGGAGCAGTACTTC. Translation: CASSPFDSAGEQYF.